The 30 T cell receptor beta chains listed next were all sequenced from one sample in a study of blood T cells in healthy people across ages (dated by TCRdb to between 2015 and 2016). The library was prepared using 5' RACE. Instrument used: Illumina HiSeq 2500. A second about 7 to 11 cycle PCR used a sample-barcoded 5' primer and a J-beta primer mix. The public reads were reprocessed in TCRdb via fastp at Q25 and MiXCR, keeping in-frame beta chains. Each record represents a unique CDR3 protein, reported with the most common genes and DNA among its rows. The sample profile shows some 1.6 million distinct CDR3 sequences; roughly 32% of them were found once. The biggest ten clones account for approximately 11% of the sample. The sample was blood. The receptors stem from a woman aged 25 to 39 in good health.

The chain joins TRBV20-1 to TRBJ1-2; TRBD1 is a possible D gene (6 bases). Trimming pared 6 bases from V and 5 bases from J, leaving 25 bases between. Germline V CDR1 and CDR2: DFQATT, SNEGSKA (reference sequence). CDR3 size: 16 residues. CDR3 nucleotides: TGCAGTGCCTCCGCCGAGGGGGGGCAAGGACGGTATGGCTACACCTTC. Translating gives CSASAEGGQGRYGYTF.

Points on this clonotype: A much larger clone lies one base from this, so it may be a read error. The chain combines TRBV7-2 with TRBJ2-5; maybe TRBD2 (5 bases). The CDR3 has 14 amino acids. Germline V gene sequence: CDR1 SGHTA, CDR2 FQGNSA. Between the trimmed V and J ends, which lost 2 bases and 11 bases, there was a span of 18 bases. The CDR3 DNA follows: TGTGCCAGCAGCTTACCCCCGGATGCTGGGGAGCAGTACTTC. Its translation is CASSLPPDAGEQYF.

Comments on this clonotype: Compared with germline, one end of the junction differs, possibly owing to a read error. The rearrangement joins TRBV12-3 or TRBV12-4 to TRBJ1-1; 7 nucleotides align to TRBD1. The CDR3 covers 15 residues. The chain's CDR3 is CACSSYRGPFSEAFF. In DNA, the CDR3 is TGTGCCTGCAGTTCTTACAGGGGACCTTTTTCTGAAGCTTTCTTT.

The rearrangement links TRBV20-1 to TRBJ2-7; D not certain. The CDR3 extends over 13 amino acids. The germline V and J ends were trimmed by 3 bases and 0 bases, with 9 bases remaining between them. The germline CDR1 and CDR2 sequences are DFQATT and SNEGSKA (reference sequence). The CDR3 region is CSASRTASYEQYF. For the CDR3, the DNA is TGCAGTGCTAGCCGGACGGCCTCCTACGAGCAGTACTTC.

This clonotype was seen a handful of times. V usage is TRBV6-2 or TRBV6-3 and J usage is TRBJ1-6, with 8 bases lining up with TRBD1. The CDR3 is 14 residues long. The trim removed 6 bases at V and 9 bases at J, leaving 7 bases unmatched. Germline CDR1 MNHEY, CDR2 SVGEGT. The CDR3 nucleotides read TGTGCCAGCAGCTCTGACAGGGGTTTTTCACCCCTCCACTTT. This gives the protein CASSSDRGFSPLHF.

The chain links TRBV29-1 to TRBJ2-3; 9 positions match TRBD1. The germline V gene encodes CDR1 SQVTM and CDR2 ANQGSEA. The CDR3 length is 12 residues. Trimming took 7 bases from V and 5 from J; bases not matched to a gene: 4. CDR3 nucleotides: TGCAGCGCTGGACAGGGGTTAGATACGCAGTATTTT. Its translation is CSAGQGLDTQYF.

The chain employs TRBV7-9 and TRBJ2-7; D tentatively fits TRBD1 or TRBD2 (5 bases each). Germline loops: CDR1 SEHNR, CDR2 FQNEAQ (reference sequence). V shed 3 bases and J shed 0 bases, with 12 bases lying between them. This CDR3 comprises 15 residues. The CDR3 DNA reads TGTGCCAGCAGCTTTTTGCAGGGAGACTCCTACGAGCAGTACTTC. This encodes CASSFLQGDSYEQYF.

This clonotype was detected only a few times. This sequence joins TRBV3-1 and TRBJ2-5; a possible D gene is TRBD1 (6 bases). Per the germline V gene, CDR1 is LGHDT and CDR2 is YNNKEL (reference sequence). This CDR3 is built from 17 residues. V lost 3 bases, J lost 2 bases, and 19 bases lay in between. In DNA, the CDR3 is TGTGCCAGCAGCCATGGAACCCGGGACAAGTATCAAGAGACCCAGTACTTC. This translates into CASSHGTRDKYQETQYF.

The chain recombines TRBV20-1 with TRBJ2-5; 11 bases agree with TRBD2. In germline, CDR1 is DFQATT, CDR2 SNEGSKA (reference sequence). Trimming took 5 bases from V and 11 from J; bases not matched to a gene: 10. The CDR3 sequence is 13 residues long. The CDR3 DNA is TGCAGTGCTCGGCTAGCGGGGGGTTTTGGGCAGTACTTC. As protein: CSARLAGGFGQYF.

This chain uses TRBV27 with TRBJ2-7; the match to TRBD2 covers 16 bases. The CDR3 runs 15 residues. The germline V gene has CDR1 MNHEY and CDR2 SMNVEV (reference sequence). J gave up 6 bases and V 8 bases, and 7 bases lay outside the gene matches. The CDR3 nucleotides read TGTGCCAGCGTGGCCGGGACTAGCGGGAGGGGCGAGCAGTACTTC. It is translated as CASVAGTSGRGEQYF.

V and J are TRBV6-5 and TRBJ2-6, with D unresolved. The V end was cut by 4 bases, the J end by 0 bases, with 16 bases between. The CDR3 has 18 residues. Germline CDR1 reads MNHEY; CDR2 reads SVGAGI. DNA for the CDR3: TGTGCCAGCAGTTGGACGATTAATGGCGTCTCTGGGGCCAACGTCCTGACTTTC. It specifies CASSWTINGVSGANVLTF.

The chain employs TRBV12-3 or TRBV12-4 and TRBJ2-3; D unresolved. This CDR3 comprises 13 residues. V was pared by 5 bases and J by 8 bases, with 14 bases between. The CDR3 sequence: CASSISDIGTQYF. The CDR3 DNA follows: TGTGCCAGCAGTATATCAGATATAGGTACGCAGTATTTT.

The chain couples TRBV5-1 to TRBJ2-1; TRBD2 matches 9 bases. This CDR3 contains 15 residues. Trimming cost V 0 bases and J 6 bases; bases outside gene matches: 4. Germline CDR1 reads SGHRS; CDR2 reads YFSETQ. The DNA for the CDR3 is TGCGCCAGCAGCTTGGCTCTAGCGGGGACCAATGAGCAGTTCTTC. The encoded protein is CASSLALAGTNEQFF.

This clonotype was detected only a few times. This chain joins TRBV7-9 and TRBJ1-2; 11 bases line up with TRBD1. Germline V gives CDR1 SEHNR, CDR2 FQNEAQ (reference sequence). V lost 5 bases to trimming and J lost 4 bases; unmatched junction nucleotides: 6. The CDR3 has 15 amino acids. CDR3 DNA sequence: TGTGCCAGCAGCGGGGGACAGGGGGTCCTCTATGGCTACACCTTC. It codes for CASSGGQGVLYGYTF.

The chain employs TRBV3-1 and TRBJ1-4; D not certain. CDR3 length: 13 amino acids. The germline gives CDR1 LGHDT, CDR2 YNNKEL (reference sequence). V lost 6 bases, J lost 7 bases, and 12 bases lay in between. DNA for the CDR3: TGTGCCAGCAGGCAACGAACCGGTGAAAAACTGTTTTTT. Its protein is CASRQRTGEKLFF.

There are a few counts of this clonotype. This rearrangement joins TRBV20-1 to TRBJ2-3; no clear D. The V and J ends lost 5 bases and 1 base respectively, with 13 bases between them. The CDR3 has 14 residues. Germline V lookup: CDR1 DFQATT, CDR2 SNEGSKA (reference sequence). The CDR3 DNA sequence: TGCAGTGCTCCTAGGGCCCAGGGCACAGATACGCAGTATTTT. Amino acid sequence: CSAPRAQGTDTQYF.

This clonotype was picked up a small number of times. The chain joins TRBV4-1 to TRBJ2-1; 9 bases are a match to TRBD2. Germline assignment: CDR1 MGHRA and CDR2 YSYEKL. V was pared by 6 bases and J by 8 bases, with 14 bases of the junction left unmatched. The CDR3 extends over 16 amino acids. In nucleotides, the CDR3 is TGCGCCAGCAGGGGGGCGGCGGGGGGGGCCGACCATGAGCAGTTCTTC. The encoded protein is CASRGAAGGADHEQFF.

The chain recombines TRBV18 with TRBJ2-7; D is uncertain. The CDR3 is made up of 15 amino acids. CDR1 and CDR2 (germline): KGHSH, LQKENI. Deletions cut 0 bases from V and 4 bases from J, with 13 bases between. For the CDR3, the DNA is TGTGCCAGCTCACCACCGTGGCAGGTTGCTTACGAGCAGTACTTC. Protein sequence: CASSPPWQVAYEQYF. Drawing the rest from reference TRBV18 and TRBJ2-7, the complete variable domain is NAGVMQNPRHLVRRRGQEARLRCSPMKGHSHVYWYRQLPEEGLKFMVYLQKENIIDESGMPKERFSAEFPKEGPSILRIQQVVRGDSAAYFCASSPPWQVAYEQYFGPGTRLTVT.

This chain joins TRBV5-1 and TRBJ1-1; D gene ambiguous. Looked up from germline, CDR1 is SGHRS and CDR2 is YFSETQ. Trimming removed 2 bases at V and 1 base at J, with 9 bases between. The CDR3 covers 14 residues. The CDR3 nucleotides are TGCGCCAGCAGCTTCGCCGTGAGGAACACTGAAGCTTTCTTT. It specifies CASSFAVRNTEAFF.

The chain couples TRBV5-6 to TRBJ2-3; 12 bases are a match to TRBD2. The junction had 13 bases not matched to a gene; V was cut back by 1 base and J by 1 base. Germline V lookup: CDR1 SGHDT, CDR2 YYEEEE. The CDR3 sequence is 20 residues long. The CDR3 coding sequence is TGTGCCAGCAGCTTGATCCTAGCGGGAGGGCCGGGTCGATGCACAGATACGCAGTATTTT. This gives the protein CASSLILAGGPGRCTDTQYF. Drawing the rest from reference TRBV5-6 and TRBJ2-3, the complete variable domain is DAGVTQSPTHLIKTRGQQVTLRCSPKSGHDTVSWYQQALGQGPQFIFQYYEEEERQRGNFPDRFSGHQFPNYSSELNVNALLLGDSALYLCASSLILAGGPGRCTDTQYFGPGTRLTVL.

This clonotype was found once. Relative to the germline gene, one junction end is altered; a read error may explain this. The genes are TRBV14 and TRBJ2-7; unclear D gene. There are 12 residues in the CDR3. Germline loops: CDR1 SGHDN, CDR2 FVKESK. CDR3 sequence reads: CACSQEDYEQYF. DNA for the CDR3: TGTGCCTGCAGCCAAGAGGACTACGAGCAGTACTTC.

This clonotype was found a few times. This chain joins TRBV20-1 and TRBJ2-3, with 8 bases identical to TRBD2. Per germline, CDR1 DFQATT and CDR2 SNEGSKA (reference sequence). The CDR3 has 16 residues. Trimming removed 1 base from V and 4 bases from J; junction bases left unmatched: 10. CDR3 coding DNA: TGCAGTGCTAGAGTTAATAGCGGGAACCACCCAGATACGCAGTATTTT. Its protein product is CSARVNSGNHPDTQYF.

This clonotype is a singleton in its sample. In DNA, the CDR3 is TGTGCCTGGAGTGTACGGTCAGGGGGGGACACTGAAGCTTTCTTT. This translates into CAWSVRSGGDTEAFF. The gene calls are TRBV30 and TRBJ1-1; 7 bases fit TRBD1. The CDR3 is 15 residues long. The germline V gene encodes CDR1 GTSNPN and CDR2 SVGIG (reference sequence). The J segment lost 3 bases and the V segment lost 0 bases, leaving 7 bases of the junction unmatched.

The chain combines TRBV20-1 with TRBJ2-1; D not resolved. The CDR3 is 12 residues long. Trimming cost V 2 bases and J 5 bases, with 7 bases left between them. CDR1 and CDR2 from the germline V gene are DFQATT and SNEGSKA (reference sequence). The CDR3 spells CSARQVNNEQFF. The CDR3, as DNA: TGCAGTGCTAGACAGGTTAACAATGAGCAGTTCTTC.

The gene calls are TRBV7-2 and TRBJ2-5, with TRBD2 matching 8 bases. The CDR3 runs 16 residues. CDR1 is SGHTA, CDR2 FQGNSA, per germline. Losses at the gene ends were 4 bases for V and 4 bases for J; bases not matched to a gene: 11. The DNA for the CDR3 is TGTGCCAGCAGCTCCCCCGAGGCGGGGGGCCGAGAGACCCAGTACTTC. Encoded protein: CASSSPEAGGRETQYF.

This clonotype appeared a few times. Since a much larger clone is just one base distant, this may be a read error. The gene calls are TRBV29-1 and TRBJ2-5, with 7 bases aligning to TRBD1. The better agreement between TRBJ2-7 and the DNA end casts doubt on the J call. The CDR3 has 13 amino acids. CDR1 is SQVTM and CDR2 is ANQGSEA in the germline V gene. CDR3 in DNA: TGCAGCGTTTTACTAACAGGGGCCCACGAGCAGTACTTC. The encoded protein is CSVLLTGAHEQYF.

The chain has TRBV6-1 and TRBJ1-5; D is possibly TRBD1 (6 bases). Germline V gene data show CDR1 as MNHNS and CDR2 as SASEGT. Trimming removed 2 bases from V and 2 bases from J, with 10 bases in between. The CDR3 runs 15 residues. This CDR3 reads CASSEIEGGNQPQHF. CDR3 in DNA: TGTGCCAGCAGTGAAATCGAGGGGGGCAATCAGCCCCAGCATTTT.

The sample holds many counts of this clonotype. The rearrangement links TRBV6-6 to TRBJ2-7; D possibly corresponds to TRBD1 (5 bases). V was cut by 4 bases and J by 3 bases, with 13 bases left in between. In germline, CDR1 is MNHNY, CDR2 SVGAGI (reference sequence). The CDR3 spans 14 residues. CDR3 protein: CASSLIQGHYEQYF. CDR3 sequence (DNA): TGTGCCAGCAGTTTAATCCAGGGCCACTACGAGCAGTACTTC.

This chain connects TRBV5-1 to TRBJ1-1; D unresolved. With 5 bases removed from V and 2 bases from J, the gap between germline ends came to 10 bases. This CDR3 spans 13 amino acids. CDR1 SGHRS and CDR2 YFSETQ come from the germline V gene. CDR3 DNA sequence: TGCGCCAGCAGGAATCCAGTAAACACTGAAGCTTTCTTT. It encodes CASRNPVNTEAFF. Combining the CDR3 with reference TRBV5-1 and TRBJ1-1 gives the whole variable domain KAGVTQTPRYLIKTRGQQVTLSCSPISGHRSVSWYQQTPGQGLQFLFEYFSETQRNKGNFPGRFSGRQFSNSRSEMNVSTLELGDSALYLCASRNPVNTEAFFGQGTRLTVV.

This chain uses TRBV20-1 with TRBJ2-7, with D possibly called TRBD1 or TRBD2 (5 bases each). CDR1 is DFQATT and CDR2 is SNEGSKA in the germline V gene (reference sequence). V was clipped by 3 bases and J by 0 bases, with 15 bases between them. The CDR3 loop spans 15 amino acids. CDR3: CSASSFGAASYEQYF. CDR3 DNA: TGCAGTGCTAGTTCTTTCGGGGCGGCCTCCTACGAGCAGTACTTC.